The next 23 T cell receptor beta chains were all read from a single sample in a study of T cell repertoires in cytomegalovirus infection. Via MiXCR, TCRdb re-called the reads, giving one row per CDR3 protein. The data hold 650,000 to 900,000 distinct CDR3 sequences, with about 33% observed a single time. What these receptors recognize is not known. The sequences come from cultured CD8+ T cells from PBMCs, collected from culture after CMV antigen stimulation. These receptors originate from a human donor in good health (CMV status not recorded). Some clones in this sample may be carry-over from other donors' samples.

This clonotype was seen more than once but under ten times. The rearrangement joins TRBV10-3 to TRBJ2-1; no definite D call. The V gene's germline CDR1 is ENHRY and CDR2 SYGVKD. There are 13 residues in the CDR3. V was cut by 6 bases and J by 4 bases, with 10 bases left in between. CDR3 in amino acids: CAIRMGRYNEQFF. DNA of the CDR3: TGTGCCATCAGGATGGGCAGATACAATGAGCAGTTCTTC.

This clonotype was observed a few times. The chain links TRBV3-1 to TRBJ2-5; D gene uncertain. The CDR3 extends over 15 amino acids. Per germline, CDR1 LGHDT and CDR2 YNNKEL (reference sequence). V was shortened by 1 base and J by 4 bases, with 13 bases between the two germline ends. CDR3 bases: TGTGCCAGCAGCCAAGGAAAGGGATTTGGAGAGACCCAGTACTTC. Its translation is CASSQGKGFGETQYF.

The chain combines TRBV6-5 with TRBJ1-1; D not resolved. V lost 0 bases and J 0 bases, leaving 8 bases between the germline ends. The germline gives CDR1 MNHEY, CDR2 SVGAGI. The CDR3 has 15 amino acids. The CDR3 nucleotides are TGTGCCAGCAGTTACTCGATAACAGTGAACACTGAAGCTTTCTTT. Protein sequence: CASSYSITVNTEAFF.

In its sample, this clonotype was seen a few times. J is TRBJ2-7 and V is TRBV27; possible D gene TRBD1, 6 bases. From germline, CDR1 is MNHEY and CDR2 SMNVEV (reference sequence). Deletions cut 1 base from V and 0 bases from J, with 10 bases between. The CDR3 sequence is 15 residues long. The CDR3 DNA is TGTGCCAGCAGTTTATTGGCAGGGGCCTCCTACGAGCAGTACTTC. Its protein is CASSLLAGASYEQYF.

The table lists this clonotype with a few counts. The chain carries TRBV7-9 and TRBJ1-6; D remains unclear. The length of the CDR3 is 19 residues. CDR1 and CDR2 (germline): SEHNR, FQNEAQ (reference sequence). Trimming took 1 base from V and 0 from J, leaving 16 bases between them. The CDR3 loop reads CASSLVYGPDNSYNSPLHF. As DNA, the CDR3 is TGTGCCAGCAGCTTAGTGTATGGACCCGACAACTCCTATAATTCACCCCTCCACTTT. Based on the CDR3 plus reference TRBV7-9 and TRBJ1-6, the full variable domain is DTGVSQNPRHKITKRGQNVTFRCDPISEHNRLYWYRQTLGQGPEFLTYFQNEAQLEKSRLLSDRFSAERPKGSFSTLEIQRTEQGDSAMYLCASSLVYGPDNSYNSPLHFGNGTRLTVT.

The V call is TRBV4-1, the J call TRBJ1-1; no clear D gene. The CDR3 consists of 14 residues. The V end was cut by 1 base, the J end by 0 bases, with 6 bases between. CDR1 and CDR2 from the germline V gene are MGHRA and YSYEKL. In DNA, the CDR3 is TGCGCCAGCAGCCAAGGACCGCTGAACACTGAAGCTTTCTTT. It yields the protein CASSQGPLNTEAFF.

V usage is TRBV9 and J usage is TRBJ1-1; D possibly corresponds to TRBD1 (5 bases). The CDR3 has 16 residues. Germline CDR1 reads SGDLS; CDR2 reads YYNGEE. Trimming took 0 bases from V and 0 from J, leaving 12 bases between them. CDR3: CASSVDPGVMNTEAFF. For the CDR3, the DNA is TGTGCCAGCAGCGTAGATCCGGGGGTGATGAACACTGAAGCTTTCTTT. The whole variable domain, filled in from reference TRBV9 and TRBJ1-1, reads DSGVTQTPKHLITATGQRVTLRCSPRSGDLSVYWYQQSLDQGLQFLIQYYNGEERAKGNILERFSAQQFPDLHSELNLSSLELGDSALYFCASSVDPGVMNTEAFFGQGTRLTVV.

This clonotype occurred a few times. This chain uses TRBV28 with TRBJ2-1, with a possible D match to TRBD2 (5 bases). V lost 5 bases to trimming and J lost 2 bases, with 13 bases between them. The germline CDR1 and CDR2 sequences are MDHEN and SYDVKM. This CDR3 contains 15 residues. This chain's CDR3 is CASSALAIAYNEQFF. The CDR3 DNA follows: TGTGCCAGCAGTGCCCTAGCTATTGCCTACAATGAGCAGTTCTTC.

CDR3: CASSQEKNHEQYF. The CDR3 DNA sequence: TGCGCCAGCAGCCAAGAGAAGAACCACGAGCAGTACTTC. The rearrangement links TRBV4-1 to TRBJ2-7; D not certain. Germline CDR1 and CDR2: MGHRA and YSYEKL. CDR3 length equals 13 residues. V was cut by 0 bases and J by 5 bases, with 8 bases left in between.

The chain joins TRBV6-1 to TRBJ2-3, with 10 bases lining up with TRBD2. CDR3 length equals 15 residues. V trimming: 4 bases; J trimming: 4 bases; junction bases outside the gene matches: 5. Germline CDR1 is MNHNS and CDR2 is SASEGT. CDR3 sequence (DNA): TGTGCCAGCAGTGGAGATAGCGGGGGGCCAGATACGCAGTATTTT. Amino acid sequence: CASSGDSGGPDTQYF.

V is TRBV5-1 and J is TRBJ2-2; 9 nucleotides match TRBD1. The V and J ends lost 6 bases and 7 bases, in that order; junction bases with no gene match: 13. Germline V CDR1 and CDR2: SGHRS, YFSETQ. This CDR3 region has 16 residues. CDR3 amino acids: CASTPPGQGSNGELFF. The CDR3, as DNA: TGCGCCAGCACCCCTCCGGGACAGGGCTCAAACGGGGAGCTGTTTTTT.

Remarks on this clonotype: This sequence may be a read error, since a much larger clone differs from it by one base. The chain recombines TRBV7-2 with TRBJ2-6; D is perhaps TRBD1 (7 bases). Germline lookup yields CDR1 SGHTA and CDR2 FQGNSA. This CDR3 has 18 residues. The CDR3 nucleotides are TGTGCCAACAGCTACCCCTCTCAGGGGGGCTCTGGGGCCAACGTCCTGACTTTC. Protein product: CANSYPSQGGSGANVLTF.

The genes are TRBV6-5 and TRBJ1-4; 8 bases fit TRBD1. The CDR3 has 15 amino acids. V lost 5 bases to trimming and J lost 7 bases; unmatched junction nucleotides: 9. CDR1 is MNHEY, CDR2 SVGAGI, per germline. The CDR3 loop reads CASSVFRGLFEKLFF. As DNA, the CDR3 is TGTGCCAGCAGTGTTTTCAGGGGGCTTTTTGAAAAACTGTTTTTT.

This clonotype was seen more than once but under ten times. This chain uses TRBV4-3 with TRBJ2-3, with 8 nucleotides matching TRBD1. Germline V gene data show CDR1 as LGHNA and CDR2 as YSLEER. The CDR3 runs to 16 residues. With 4 bases clipped from V and 14 bases from J, the junction kept 20 bases outside the gene matches. CDR3 in DNA: TGCGCCAGCAGCCCGACACCAGGGGGCGATTTGTCACGTGCGTATTTT. Its translation is CASSPTPGGDLSRAYF.

This clonotype was counted only a few times. The chain has TRBV12-3 or TRBV12-4 and TRBJ2-2, with 7 bases lining up with TRBD2. This CDR3 is 15 amino acids long. V gave up 6 bases and J gave up 4 bases; unmatched junction bases: 8. The DNA for the CDR3 is TGTGCCAGCAGACTAGGGCGGGGGTTCACCGGGGAGCTGTTTTTT. It yields the protein CASRLGRGFTGELFF.

This clonotype was picked up many times. The chain uses TRBV6-2 or TRBV6-3 and TRBJ2-3, with 9 bases that match TRBD2. This CDR3 region has 13 residues. V gave up 5 bases and J gave up 5 bases; unmatched junction bases: 2. Germline loops: CDR1 MNHEY, CDR2 SVGEGT. The CDR3 bases are TGTGCCAGCAGTGGACTAGCGAGAGATACGCAGTATTTT. It encodes CASSGLARDTQYF.

This sequence joins TRBV27 and TRBJ1-1, with D perhaps TRBD1 (5 bases). Between the trimmed V and J ends, which lost 1 base and 5 bases, there was a span of 11 bases. CDR1 and CDR2 (germline): MNHEY, SMNVEV (reference sequence). The CDR3 is made up of 14 amino acids. CDR3 sequence: CASSLYRSDTEAFF. CDR3 bases: TGTGCCAGCAGTTTATACAGGTCCGATACTGAAGCTTTCTTT.

This chain joins TRBV2 and TRBJ1-1, with a weak D call TRBD1 (5 bases). The CDR3 length is 12 residues. Germline-derived CDR1 and CDR2 are SNHLY and FYNNEI. Trimming removed 8 bases from V and 1 base from J, with 8 bases in between. The CDR3 coding sequence is TGTGCCAGCGGGACCTCGAACACTGAAGCTTTCTTT. It yields the protein CASGTSNTEAFF.

In its sample, this clonotype was seen once. This chain uses TRBV6-5 with TRBJ2-2; D is ambiguous. Germline CDR1 is MNHEY and CDR2 is SVGAGI. This CDR3 region has 15 residues. Trimming removed 2 bases from V and 7 bases from J, with 14 bases in between. The CDR3 coding sequence is TGTGCCAGCAGTTACAACAAGGGTCCCATCGGGGAGCTGTTTTTT. Its protein is CASSYNKGPIGELFF.

As regards this clonotype: This could be a read error, since a much larger clone is one nucleotide away. This CDR3 is missing its conserved last phenylalanine or tryptophan, likely due to a read error. The gene calls are TRBV12-3 or TRBV12-4 and TRBJ1-1; D perhaps matches TRBD1 (5 bases). V was trimmed by 5 bases and J by 4 bases, leaving 14 bases between them. The CDR3 spans 14 residues. The CDR3 sequence is CASSGQGRGTEAFL. The DNA for the CDR3 is TGTGCCAGCAGTGGGCAGGGAAGAGGCACTGAAGCTTTCTTG.

In nucleotides, the CDR3 is TGTGCCATCAGTGGACAGATCTACGAGCAGTACTTC. Encoded protein: CAISGQIYEQYF. The rearrangement uses TRBV10-3 and TRBJ2-7; maybe TRBD1 (5 bases). The CDR3 covers 12 residues. Germline lookup yields CDR1 ENHRY and CDR2 SYGVKD. Trimming took off 4 bases at V and 3 bases at J, with 7 bases between the two ends.

This clonotype was seen only a few times. The DNA for the CDR3 is TGTGCCAGCAGCTTTGCGGGGTCTACCACTGAAGCTTTCTTT. Residues: CASSFAGSTTEAFF. The chain employs TRBV7-9 and TRBJ1-1; no clear D. CDR3 length equals 14 residues. V was shortened by 3 bases and J by 4 bases, with 12 bases between the two germline ends. Germline CDR1 and CDR2: SEHNR and FQNEAQ (reference sequence).

DNA of the CDR3: TGTGCCAGCTCACCTTTCACAACGGACAGAAACTATGGCTACACCTTC. This codes for CASSPFTTDRNYGYTF. J is TRBJ1-2 and V is TRBV18; the D gene is possibly TRBD1 (6 bases). Germline V CDR1 and CDR2: KGHSH, LQKENI. The CDR3 has 16 residues. Trimming cost V 3 bases and J 2 bases, with 16 bases left between them.